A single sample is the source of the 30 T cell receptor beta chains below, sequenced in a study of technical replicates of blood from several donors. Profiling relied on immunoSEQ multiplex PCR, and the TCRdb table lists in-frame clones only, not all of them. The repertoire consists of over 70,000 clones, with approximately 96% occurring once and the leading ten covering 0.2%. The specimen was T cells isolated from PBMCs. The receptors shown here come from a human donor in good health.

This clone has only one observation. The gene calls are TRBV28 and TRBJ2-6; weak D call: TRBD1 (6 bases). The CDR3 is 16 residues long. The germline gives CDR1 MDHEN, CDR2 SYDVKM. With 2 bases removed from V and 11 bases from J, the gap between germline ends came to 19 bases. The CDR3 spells CASSLKAQGGFYVLTF. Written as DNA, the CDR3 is TGTGCCAGCAGTTTAAAGGCACAGGGTGGATTTTACGTCCTGACTTTC.

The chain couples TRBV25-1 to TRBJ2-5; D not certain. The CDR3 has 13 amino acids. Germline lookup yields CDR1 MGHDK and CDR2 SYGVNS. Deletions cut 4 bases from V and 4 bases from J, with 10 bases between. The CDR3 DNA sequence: TGTGCCAGCAGTGCCAGGCAAACAGAGACCCAGTACTTC. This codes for CASSARQTETQYF.

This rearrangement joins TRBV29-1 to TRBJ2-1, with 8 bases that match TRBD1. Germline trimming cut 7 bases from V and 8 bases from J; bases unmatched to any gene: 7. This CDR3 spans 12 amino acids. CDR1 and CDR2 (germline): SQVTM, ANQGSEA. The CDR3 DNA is TGCAGCGCCACCAGGGGGCAGCATGAGCAGTTCTTC. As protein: CSATRGQHEQFF.

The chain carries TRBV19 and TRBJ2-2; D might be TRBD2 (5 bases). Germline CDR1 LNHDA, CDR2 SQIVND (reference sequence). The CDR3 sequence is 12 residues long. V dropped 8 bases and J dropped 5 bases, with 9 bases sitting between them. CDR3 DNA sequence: TGTGCCAGTTCGACGGGGACCGGGGAGCTGTTTTTT. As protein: CASSTGTGELFF. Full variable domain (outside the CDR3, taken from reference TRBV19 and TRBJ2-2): DGGITQSPKYLFRKEGQNVTLSCEQNLNHDAMYWYRQDPGQGLRLIYYSQIVNDFQKGDIAEGYSVSREKKESFPLTVTSAQKNPTAFYLCASSTGTGELFFGEGSRLTVL.

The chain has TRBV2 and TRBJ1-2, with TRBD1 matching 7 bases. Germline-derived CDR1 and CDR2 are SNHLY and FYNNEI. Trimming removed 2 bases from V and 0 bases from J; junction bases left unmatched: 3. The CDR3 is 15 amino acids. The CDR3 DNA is TGTGCCAGCAGTGAATGGACAGGCCCTAACTATGGCTACACCTTC. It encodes CASSEWTGPNYGYTF.

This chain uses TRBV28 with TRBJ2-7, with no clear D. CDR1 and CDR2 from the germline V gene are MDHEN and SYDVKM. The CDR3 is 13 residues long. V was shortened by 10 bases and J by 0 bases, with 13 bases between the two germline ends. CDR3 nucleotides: TGTGCCACCTACAGTGCGAGCTCCTACGAGCAGTACTTC. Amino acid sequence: CATYSASSYEQYF.

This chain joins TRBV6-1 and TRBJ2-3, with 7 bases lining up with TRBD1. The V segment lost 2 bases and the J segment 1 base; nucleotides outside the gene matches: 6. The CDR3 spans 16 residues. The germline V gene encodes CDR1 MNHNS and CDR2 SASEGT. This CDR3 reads CASSEQVGQGTDTQYF. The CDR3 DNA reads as TGTGCCAGCAGTGAACAGGTCGGACAGGGCACAGATACGCAGTATTTT.

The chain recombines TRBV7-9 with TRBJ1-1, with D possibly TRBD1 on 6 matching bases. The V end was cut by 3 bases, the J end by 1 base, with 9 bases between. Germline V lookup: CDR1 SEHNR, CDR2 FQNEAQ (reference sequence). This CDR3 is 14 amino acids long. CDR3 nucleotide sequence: TGTGCCAGCAGCTTTGGCAGGGGGAACACTGAAGCTTTCTTT. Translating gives CASSFGRGNTEAFF.

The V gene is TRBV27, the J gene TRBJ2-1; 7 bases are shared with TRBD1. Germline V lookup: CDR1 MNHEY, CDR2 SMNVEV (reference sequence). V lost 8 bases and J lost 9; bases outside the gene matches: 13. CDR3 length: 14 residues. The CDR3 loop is CASPRRRRGIEQFF. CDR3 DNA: TGTGCCAGCCCCAGACGACGCAGGGGGATTGAGCAGTTCTTC.

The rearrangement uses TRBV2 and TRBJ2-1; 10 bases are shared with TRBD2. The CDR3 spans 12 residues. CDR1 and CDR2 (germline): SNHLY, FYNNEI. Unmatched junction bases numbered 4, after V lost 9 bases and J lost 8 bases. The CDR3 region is CARGTSVDEQFF. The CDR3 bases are TGTGCCAGGGGGACTAGCGTCGATGAGCAGTTCTTC.

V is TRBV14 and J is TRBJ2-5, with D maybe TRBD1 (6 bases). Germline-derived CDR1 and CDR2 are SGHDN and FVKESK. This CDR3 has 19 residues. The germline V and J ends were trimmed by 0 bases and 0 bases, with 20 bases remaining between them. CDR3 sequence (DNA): TGTGCCAGCAGCCAAGATCTCTGGGTTACACAGGGATACCAAGAGACCCAGTACTTC. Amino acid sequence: CASSQDLWVTQGYQETQYF.

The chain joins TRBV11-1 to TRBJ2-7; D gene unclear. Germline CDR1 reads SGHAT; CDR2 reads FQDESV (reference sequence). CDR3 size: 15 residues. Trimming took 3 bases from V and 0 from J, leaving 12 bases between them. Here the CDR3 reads CASSFLAEISYEQYF. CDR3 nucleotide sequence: TGTGCCAGCAGCTTTTTGGCGGAAATCTCCTACGAGCAGTACTTC.

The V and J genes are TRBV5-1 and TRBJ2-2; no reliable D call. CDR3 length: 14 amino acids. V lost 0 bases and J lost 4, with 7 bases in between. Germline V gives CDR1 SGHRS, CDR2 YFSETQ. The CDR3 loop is CASSLANPTGELFF. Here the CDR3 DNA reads TGCGCCAGCAGCTTGGCTAACCCCACCGGGGAGCTGTTTTTT.

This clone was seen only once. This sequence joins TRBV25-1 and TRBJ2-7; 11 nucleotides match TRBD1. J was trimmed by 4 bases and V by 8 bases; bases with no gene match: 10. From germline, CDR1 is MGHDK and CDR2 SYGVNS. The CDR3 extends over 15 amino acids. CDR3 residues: CASPARTGGLYEQYF. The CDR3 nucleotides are TGTGCCAGCCCGGCCCGGACAGGGGGCTTGTACGAGCAGTACTTC.

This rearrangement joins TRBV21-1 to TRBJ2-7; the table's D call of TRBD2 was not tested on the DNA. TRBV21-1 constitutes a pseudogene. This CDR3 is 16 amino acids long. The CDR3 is CASSTRLAGVDYEQYF. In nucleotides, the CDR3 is TGTGCCAGCAGCACGCGACTAGCGGGAGTCGATTACGAGCAGTACTTC.

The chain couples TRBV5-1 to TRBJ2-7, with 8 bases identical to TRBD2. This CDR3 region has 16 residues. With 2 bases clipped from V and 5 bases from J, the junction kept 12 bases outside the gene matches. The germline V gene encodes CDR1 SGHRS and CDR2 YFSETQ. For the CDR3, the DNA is TGCGCCAGCAGCTTATCGGGGGGGGGCAACGCCGACGAGCAGTACTTC. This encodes CASSLSGGGNADEQYF.

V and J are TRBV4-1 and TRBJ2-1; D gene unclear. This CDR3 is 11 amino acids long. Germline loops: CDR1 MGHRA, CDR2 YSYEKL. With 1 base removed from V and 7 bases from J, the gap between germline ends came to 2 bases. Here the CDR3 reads CASSQVNEQFF. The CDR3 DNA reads TGCGCCAGCAGCCAAGTAAATGAGCAGTTCTTC.

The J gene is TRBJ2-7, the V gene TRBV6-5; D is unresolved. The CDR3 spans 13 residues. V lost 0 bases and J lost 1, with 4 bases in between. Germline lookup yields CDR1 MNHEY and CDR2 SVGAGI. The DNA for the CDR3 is TGTGCCAGCAGTTACTCGTCATCCTACGAGCAGTACTTC. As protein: CASSYSSSYEQYF.

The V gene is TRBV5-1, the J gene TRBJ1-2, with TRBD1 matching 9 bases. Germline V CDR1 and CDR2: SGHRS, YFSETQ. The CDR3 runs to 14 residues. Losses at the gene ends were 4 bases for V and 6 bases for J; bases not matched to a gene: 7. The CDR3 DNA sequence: TGCGCCAGCAGCACCGGACAGGGGACCAATGGCTACACCTTC. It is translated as CASSTGQGTNGYTF.

CDR3 DNA: TGTGCCAGCAGTGCCACTGGTTACAATGAGCAGTTCTTC. It translates to CASSATGYNEQFF. V and J are TRBV6-1 and TRBJ2-1; D gene ambiguous. CDR1 is MNHNS, CDR2 SASEGT, per germline. This CDR3 has 13 residues. V shed 4 bases and J shed 4 bases, with 8 bases lying between them.

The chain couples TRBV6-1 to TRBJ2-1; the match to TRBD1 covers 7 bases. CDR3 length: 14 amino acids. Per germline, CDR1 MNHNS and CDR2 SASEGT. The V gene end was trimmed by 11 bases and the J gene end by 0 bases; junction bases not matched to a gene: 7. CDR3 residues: CAGETGSSYNEQFF. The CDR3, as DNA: TGTGCCGGAGAGACAGGGAGCTCCTACAATGAGCAGTTCTTC.

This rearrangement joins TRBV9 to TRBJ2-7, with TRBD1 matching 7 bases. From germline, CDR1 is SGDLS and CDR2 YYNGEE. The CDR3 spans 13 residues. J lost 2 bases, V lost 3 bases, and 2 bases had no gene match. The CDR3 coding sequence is TGTGCCAGCAGCGACGACAGGGCCTACGAGCAGTACTTC. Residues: CASSDDRAYEQYF. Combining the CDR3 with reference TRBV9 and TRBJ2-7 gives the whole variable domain DSGVTQTPKHLITATGQRVTLRCSPRSGDLSVYWYQQSLDQGLQFLIQYYNGEERAKGNILERFSAQQFPDLHSELNLSSLELGDSALYFCASSDDRAYEQYFGPGTRLTVT.

CDR3 nucleotides: TGTGCCAGCAGTTCCCCAGGATCGCAAAACATTCAGTACTTC. Translating it yields CASSSPGSQNIQYF. The rearrangement links TRBV28 to TRBJ2-4, with D uncertain. In germline, CDR1 is MDHEN, CDR2 SYDVKM. The CDR3 sequence is 14 residues long. Trimming removed 4 bases from V and 5 bases from J, with 12 bases in between.

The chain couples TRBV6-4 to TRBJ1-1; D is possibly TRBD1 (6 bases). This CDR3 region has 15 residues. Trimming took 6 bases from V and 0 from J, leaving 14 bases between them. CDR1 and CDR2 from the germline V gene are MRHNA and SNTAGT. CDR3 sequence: CASRQRQEMNTEAFF. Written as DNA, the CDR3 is TGTGCCAGCAGGCAGAGACAGGAGATGAACACTGAAGCTTTCTTT.

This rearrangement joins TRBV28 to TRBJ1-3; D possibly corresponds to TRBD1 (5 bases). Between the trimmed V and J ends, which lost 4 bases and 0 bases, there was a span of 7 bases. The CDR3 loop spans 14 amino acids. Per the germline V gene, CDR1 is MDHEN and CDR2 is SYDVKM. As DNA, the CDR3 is TGTGCCAGCAGTTCAGGGTTCTCTGGAAACACCATATATTTT. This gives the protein CASSSGFSGNTIYF.

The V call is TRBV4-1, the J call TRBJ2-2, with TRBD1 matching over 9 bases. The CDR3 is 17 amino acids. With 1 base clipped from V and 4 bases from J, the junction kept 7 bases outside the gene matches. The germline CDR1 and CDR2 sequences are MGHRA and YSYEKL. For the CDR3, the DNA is TGCGCCAGCAGCCAAGGGAACAGGGGGCGAGTCACCGGGGAGCTGTTTTTT. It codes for CASSQGNRGRVTGELFF.

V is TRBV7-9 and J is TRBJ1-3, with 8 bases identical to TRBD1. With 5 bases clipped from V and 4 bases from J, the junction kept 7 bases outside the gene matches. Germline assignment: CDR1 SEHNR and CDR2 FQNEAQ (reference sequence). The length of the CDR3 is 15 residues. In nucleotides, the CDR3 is TGTGCCAGCAGCCAGGGGGCGGGGAGCGGAAACACCATATATTTT. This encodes CASSQGAGSGNTIYF.

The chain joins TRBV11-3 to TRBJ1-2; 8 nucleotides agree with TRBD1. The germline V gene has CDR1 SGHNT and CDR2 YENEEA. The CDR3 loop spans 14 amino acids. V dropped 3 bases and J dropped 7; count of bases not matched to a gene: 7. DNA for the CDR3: TGTGCCAGCAGCTTGAGTGTCAGGGGGCCTGGCTACACCTTC. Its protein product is CASSLSVRGPGYTF.

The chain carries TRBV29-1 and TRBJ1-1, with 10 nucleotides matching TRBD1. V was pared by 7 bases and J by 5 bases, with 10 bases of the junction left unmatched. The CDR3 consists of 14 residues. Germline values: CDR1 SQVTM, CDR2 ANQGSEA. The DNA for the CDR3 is TGCAGCGCTGGGACAGGGGCACACAGGACTGAAGCTTTCTTT. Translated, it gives CSAGTGAHRTEAFF. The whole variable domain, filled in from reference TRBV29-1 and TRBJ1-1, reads SAVISQKPSRDICQRGTSLTIQCQVDSQVTMMFWYRQQPGQSLTLIATANQGSEATYESGFVIDKFPISRPNLTFSTLTVSNMSPEDSSIYLCSAGTGAHRTEAFFGQGTRLTVV.

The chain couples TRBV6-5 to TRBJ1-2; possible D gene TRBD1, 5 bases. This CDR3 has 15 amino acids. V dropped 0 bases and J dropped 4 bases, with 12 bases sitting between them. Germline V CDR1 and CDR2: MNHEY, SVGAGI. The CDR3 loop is CASSYSGQGTYGYTF. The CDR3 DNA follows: TGTGCCAGCAGTTACTCAGGGCAGGGCACCTATGGCTACACCTTC.